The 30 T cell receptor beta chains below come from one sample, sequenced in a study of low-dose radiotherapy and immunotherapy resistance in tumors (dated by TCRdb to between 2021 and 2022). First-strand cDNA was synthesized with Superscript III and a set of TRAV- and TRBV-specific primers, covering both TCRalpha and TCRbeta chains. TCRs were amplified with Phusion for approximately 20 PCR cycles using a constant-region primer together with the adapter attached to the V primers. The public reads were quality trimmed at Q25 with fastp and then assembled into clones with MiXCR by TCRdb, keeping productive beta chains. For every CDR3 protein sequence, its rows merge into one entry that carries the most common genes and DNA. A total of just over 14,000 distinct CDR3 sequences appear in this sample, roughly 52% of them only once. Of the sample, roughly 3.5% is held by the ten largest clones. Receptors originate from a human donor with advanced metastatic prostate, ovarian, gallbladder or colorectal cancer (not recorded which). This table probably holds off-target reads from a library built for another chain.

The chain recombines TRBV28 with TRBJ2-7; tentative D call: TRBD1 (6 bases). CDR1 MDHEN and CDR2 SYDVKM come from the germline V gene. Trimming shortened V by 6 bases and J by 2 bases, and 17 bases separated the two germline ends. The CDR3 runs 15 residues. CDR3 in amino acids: CASRENRDTTYEQYF. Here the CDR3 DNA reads TGTGCCAGCAGAGAGAACCGGGACACCACCTACGAGCAGTACTTC.

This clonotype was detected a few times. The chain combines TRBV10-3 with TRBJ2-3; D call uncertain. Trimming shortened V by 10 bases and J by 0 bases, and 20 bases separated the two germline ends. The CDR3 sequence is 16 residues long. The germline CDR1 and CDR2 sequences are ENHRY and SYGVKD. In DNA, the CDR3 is TGTGCCACCGGAACAGACACCATGATTAGCACAGATACGCAGTATTTT. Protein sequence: CATGTDTMISTDTQYF.

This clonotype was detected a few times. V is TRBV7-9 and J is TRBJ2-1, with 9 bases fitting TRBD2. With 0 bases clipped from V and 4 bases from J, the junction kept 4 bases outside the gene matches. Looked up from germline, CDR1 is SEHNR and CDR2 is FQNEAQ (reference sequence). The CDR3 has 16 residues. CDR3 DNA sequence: TGTGCCAGCAGCTTAGCTAGCGGGGGCCAGTACAATGAGCAGTTCTTC. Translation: CASSLASGGQYNEQFF.

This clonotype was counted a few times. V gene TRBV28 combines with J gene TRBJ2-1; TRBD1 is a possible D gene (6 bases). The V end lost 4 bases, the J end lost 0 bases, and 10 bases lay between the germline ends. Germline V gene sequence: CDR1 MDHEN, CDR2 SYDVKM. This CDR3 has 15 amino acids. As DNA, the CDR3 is TGTGCCAGCAGTTCGACAGGTATCTCCTACAATGAGCAGTTCTTC. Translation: CASSSTGISYNEQFF.

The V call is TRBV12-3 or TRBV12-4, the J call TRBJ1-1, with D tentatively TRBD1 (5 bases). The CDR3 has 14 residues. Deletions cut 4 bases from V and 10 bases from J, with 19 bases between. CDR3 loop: CASSSRDARPGAFF. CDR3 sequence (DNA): TGTGCCAGCAGTTCCCGGGACGCTCGGCCGGGAGCTTTCTTT.

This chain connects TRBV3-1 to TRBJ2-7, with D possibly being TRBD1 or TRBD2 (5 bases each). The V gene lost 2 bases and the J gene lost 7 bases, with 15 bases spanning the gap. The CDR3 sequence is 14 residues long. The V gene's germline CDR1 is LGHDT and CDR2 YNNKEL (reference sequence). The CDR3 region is CASSQWDGEGEQYF. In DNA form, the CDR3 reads TGTGCCAGCAGCCAATGGGACGGCGAGGGGGAGCAGTACTTC.

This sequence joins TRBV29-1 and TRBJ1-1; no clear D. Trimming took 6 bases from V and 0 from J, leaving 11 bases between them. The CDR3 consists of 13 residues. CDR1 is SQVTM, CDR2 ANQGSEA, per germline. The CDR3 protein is CSVGIILNTEAFF. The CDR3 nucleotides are TGCAGCGTCGGGATCATCCTGAACACTGAAGCTTTCTTT.

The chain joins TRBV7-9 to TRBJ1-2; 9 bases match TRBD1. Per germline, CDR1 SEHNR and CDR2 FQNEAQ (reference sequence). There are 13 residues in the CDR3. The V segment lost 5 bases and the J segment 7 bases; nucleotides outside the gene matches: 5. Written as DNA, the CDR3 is TGTGCCAGCAGCGCGGGACAGGGAGGTGGCTACACCTTC. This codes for CASSAGQGGGYTF.

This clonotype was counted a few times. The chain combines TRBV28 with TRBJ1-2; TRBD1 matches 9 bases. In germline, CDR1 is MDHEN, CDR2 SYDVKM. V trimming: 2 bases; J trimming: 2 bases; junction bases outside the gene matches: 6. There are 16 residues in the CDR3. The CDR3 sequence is CASSLMGTGPNYGYTF. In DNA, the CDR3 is TGTGCCAGCAGTTTAATGGGGACAGGGCCGAACTATGGCTACACCTTC.

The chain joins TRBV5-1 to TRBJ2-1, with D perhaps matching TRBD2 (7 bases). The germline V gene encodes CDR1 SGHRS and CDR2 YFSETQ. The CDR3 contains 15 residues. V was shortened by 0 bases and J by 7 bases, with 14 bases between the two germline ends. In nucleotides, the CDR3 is TGCGCCAGCAGCTTGGATGGAGGGGGGGCGAATGAGCAGTTCTTC. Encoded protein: CASSLDGGGANEQFF.

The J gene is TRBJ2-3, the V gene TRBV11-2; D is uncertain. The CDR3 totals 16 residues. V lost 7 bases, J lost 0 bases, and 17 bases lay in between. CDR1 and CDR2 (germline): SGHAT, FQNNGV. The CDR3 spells CASTPIGGSSTDTQYF. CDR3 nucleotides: TGTGCCAGCACCCCAATAGGCGGTTCTAGCACAGATACGCAGTATTTT.

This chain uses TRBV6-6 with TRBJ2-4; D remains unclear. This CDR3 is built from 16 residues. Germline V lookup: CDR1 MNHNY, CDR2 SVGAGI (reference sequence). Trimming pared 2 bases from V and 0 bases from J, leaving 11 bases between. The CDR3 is CASSYVGIIAKNIQYF. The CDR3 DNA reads TGTGCCAGCAGTTACGTGGGTATTATAGCCAAAAACATTCAGTACTTC.

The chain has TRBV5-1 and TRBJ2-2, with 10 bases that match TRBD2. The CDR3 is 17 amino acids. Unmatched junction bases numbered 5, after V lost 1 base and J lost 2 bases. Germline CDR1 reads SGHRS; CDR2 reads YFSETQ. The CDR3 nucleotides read TGCGCCAGCAGCTTGCAGGGACTAGCGACCAACACCGGGGAGCTGTTTTTT. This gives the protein CASSLQGLATNTGELFF.

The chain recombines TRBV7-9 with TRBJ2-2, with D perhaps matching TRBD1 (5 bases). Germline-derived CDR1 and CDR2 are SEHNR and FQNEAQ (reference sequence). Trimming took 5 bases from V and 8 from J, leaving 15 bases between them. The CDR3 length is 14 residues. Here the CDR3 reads CASSRGRGWGELFF. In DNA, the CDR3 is TGTGCCAGCAGCCGCGGAAGGGGTTGGGGGGAGCTGTTTTTT.

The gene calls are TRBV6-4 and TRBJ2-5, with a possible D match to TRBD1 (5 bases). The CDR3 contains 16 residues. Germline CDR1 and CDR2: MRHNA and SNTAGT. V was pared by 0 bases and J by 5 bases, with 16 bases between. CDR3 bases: TGTGCCAGCAGTGACTCGCGACAGAAGGTGTTGGAGACCCAGTACTTC. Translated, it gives CASSDSRQKVLETQYF.

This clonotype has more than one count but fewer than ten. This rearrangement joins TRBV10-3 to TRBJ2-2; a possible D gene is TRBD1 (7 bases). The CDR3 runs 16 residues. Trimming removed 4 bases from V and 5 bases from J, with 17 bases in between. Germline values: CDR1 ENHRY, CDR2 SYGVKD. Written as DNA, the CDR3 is TGTGCCATCAGTGTGGTTGGGCAGGGGGGTACCGGGGAGCTGTTTTTT. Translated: CAISVVGQGGTGELFF.

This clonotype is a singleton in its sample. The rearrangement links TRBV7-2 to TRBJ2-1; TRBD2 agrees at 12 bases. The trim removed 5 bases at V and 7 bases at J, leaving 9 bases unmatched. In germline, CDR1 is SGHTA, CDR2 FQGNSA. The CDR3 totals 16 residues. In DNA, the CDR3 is TGTGCCAGCAGCCCGACTAGCGGGAGTCCCTGGAATGAGCAGTTCTTC. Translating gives CASSPTSGSPWNEQFF.

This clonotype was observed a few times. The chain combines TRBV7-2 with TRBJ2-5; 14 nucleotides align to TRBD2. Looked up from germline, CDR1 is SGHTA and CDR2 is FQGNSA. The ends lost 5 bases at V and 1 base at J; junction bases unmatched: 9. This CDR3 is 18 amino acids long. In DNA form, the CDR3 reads TGTGCCAGCAGCCTACAGGGACTAGCGGGAGCGGGCCAAGAGACCCAGTACTTC. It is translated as CASSLQGLAGAGQETQYF. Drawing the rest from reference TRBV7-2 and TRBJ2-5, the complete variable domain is GAGVSQSPSNKVTEKGKDVELRCDPISGHTALYWYRQSLGQGLEFLIYFQGNSAPDKSGLPSDRFSAERTGGSVSTLTIQRTQQEDSAVYLCASSLQGLAGAGQETQYFGPGTRLLVL.

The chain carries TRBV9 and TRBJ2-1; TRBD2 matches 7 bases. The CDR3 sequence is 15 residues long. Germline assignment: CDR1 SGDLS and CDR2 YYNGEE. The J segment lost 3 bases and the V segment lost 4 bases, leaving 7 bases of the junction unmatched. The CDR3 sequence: CASSRTGLVYNEQFF. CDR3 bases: TGTGCCAGCAGCCGAACAGGACTAGTCTACAATGAGCAGTTCTTC.

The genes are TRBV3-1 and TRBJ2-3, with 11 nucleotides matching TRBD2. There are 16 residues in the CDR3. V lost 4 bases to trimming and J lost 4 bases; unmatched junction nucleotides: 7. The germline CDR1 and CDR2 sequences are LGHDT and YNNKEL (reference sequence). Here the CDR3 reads CASSPLTSGSPDTQYF. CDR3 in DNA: TGTGCCAGCAGCCCCCTCACTAGCGGGAGCCCAGATACGCAGTATTTT.

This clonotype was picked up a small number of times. CDR3 nucleotides: TGTGCCAGCAGAACCTTAGCGGGGACGTATTTT. It translates to CASRTLAGTYF. The chain employs TRBV11-2 and TRBJ2-3; 8 bases are shared with TRBD2. Trimming took 6 bases from V and 14 from J; bases not matched to a gene: 7. CDR3 length: 11 amino acids. Germline CDR1 is SGHAT and CDR2 is FQNNGV.

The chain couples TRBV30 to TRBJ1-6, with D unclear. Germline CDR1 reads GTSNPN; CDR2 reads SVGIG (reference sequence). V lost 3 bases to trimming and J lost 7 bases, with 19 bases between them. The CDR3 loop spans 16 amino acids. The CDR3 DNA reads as TGTGCCTGGAGCCCCCGAATGGGGTACCTAAATTCACCCCTCCACTTT. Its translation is CAWSPRMGYLNSPLHF.

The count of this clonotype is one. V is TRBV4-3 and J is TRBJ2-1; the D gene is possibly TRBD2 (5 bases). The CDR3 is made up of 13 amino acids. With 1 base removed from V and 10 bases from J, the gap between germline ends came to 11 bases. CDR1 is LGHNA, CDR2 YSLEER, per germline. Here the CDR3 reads CASSQVVPGEQFF. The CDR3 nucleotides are TGCGCCAGCAGCCAAGTGGTCCCGGGGGAGCAGTTCTTC.

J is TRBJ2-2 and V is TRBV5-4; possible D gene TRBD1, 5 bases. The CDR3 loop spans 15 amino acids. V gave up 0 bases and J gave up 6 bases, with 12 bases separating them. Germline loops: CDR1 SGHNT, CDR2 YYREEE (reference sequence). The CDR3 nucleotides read TGTGCCAGCAGCTTGGTAGGGGTTTCCGCCGGGGAGCTGTTTTTT. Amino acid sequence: CASSLVGVSAGELFF.

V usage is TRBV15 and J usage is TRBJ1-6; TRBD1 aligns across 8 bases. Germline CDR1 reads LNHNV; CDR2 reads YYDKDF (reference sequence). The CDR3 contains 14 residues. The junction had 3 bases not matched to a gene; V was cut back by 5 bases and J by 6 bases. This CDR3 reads CATSLTGGNSPLHF. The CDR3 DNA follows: TGTGCCACCAGCCTTACAGGGGGTAATTCACCCCTCCACTTT.

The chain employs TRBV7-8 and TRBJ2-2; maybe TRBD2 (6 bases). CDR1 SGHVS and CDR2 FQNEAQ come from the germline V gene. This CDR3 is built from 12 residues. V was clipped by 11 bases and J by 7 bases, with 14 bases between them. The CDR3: CAVGGTDGELFF. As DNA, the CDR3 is TGTGCCGTCGGCGGGACCGACGGGGAGCTGTTTTTT. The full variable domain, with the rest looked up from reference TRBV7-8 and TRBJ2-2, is GAGVSQSPRYKVAKRGQDVALRCDPISGHVSLFWYQQALGQGPEFLTYFQNEAQLDKSGLPSDRFFAERPEGSVSTLKIQRTQQEDSAVYLCAVGGTDGELFFGEGSRLTVL.

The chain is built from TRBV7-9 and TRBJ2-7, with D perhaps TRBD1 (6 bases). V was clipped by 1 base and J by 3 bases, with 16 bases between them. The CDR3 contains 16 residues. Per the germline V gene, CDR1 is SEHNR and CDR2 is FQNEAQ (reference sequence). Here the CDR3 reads CASSLVGTSTHYEQYF. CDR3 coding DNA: TGTGCCAGCAGCTTAGTGGGGACATCAACCCACTACGAGCAGTACTTC.

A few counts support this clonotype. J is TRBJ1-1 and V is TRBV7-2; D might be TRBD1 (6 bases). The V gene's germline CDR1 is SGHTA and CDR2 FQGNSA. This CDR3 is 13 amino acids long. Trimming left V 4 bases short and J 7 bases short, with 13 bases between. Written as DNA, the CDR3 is TGTGCCAGCAGCTCCCACGGAGGGGGTGAAGCTTTCTTT. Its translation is CASSSHGGGEAFF.

The CDR3 coding sequence is TGTGCCAGTAGTCCCGTGCAGGTCGGCTTCGCTGAAGCTTTCTTT. Its protein is CASSPVQVGFAEAFF. The J gene is TRBJ1-1, the V gene TRBV19; D call uncertain. This CDR3 comprises 15 residues. V lost 5 bases to trimming and J lost 6 bases, with 19 bases between them. In germline, CDR1 is LNHDA, CDR2 SQIVND (reference sequence).

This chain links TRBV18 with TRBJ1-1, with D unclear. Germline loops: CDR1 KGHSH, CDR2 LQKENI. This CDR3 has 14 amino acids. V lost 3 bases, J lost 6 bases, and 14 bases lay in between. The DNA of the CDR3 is TGTGCCAGCTCACCCGGGATTGCGGGGTCTGAAGCTTTCTTT. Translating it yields CASSPGIAGSEAFF.